This TCR beta chain was sequenced for a study of CD8+ T cells in alopecia areata. CDR3 length: 15 amino acids. CDR1 SEHNR and CDR2 FQNEAQ come from the germline V gene (reference sequence). V gave up 5 bases and J gave up 4 bases; unmatched junction bases: 4. Treatment of the sample: oral pan-JAK inhibitor, 5-10 mg twice daily. RNA, once extracted, was reverse transcribed into cDNA for use as the sequencing template. Data came from immunoSEQ multiplex PCR; TCRdb stores just in-frame clones and leaves some out. The sample has around 100,000 clones, roughly 56% seen once. The sample in question was CD4+ T cells sorted from blood, obtained at week 24, from a patient treated with tofacitinib. The clonotype comes from a human donor with alopecia areata. The chain joins TRBV7-9 to TRBJ2-2, with TRBD1 identical over 10 bases. DNA of the CDR3: TGTGCCAGCAGCCTCGGGACAGGGGTCACCGGGGAGCTGTTTTTT. It specifies CASSLGTGVTGELFF.